These T cell receptor beta chains were read from a single sample in a study of cytomegalovirus exposure and HLA in healthy donors. TCRdb's table, derived via immunoSEQ multiplex PCR, lists solely in-frame clones and lacks some. The sample consists of about 150,000 clones, more than 70% of them appearing once. The source material was PBMCs. The receptor source for this set is a woman aged 40-49 years in good health and CMV-seropositive. Both conserved end residues are trimmed from each CDR3. A D gene is named only where the DNA matches it firmly.

D: -; V: TRBV19; J: TRBJ2-2; CDR3: ASSIVGAAGELF
D: TRBD1; V: TRBV5-8; J: TRBJ1-5; CDR3: ASSLVGGPNQPQH
D: TRBD2; V: TRBV13; J: -; CDR3: ASSLGRELRGYEQY
D: TRBD2; V: TRBV27; J: -; CDR3: ASRRTSGRVSSYEQY
D: -; V: TRBV6-5; J: TRBJ2-7; CDR3: ACGGGGLGEQY
D: -; V: TRBV10-2; J: TRBJ1-1; CDR3: ASRAGTLAEAF
D: -; V: TRBV4-2; J: TRBJ2-1; CDR3: ASSQDRDTLYNEQF
D: TRBD1; V: TRBV5-4; J: TRBJ1-1; CDR3: ASSSDRGRGVTEAF
D: -; V: TRBV11-2; J: TRBJ1-1; CDR3: ASSLGGVMNTEAF
D: TRBD2; V: TRBV11-3; J: TRBJ2-1; CDR3: ASTPRRRTSEAHDEQF
D: TRBD1; V: TRBV4-1; J: TRBJ2-2; CDR3: ASSQDGTGARLTGELF
D: -; V: TRBV30; J: TRBJ1-4; CDR3: AWSALGPEKLF
D: TRBD1; V: TRBV5-1; J: TRBJ1-1; CDR3: ASSSRTGRTEAF
D: -; V: TRBV27; J: TRBJ1-5; CDR3: ASTTKGGRNQPQH
D: -; V: TRBV5-1; J: TRBJ2-7; CDR3: ASSLSSGSGLHEQY
D: TRBD2; V: TRBV5-1; J: TRBJ2-7; CDR3: ASRLAGAYEQY
D: TRBD1; V: TRBV5-4; J: TRBJ2-4; CDR3: ASSSQGGTKNIQY
D: TRBD2; V: TRBV7-2; J: TRBJ2-1; CDR3: ASSSIAGRNEQF
D: -; V: TRBV7-9; J: TRBJ1-2; CDR3: ASSLAGYSPSGYT
D: TRBD2; V: TRBV19; J: TRBJ2-1; CDR3: ASSPPGLAGGYGNEQF
D: -; V: TRBV19; J: TRBJ2-3; CDR3: ASSIGPLEGTQY
D: TRBD2; V: TRBV7-3; J: TRBJ2-2; CDR3: ASSMGLAGTGELF
D: -; V: TRBV27; J: TRBJ1-3; CDR3: ASSPRSGNTIY
D: -; V: TRBV28; J: TRBJ1-1; CDR3: ASSSPGSPGRAF
D: -; V: TRBV11-3; J: -; CDR3: ASSLGTTNSYEQY
D: -; V: TRBV2; J: TRBJ2-7; CDR3: ASRDLTGLNYEQY
D: TRBD1; V: TRBV4-2; J: TRBJ2-2; CDR3: ASSPGGVTGELF
D: -; V: TRBV19; J: TRBJ1-5; CDR3: ASSTLGQGIGNNQPQH
D: TRBD1; V: TRBV28; J: TRBJ1-1; CDR3: ASGTGATEAF
D: TRBD2; V: TRBV10-2; J: TRBJ2-3; CDR3: ASSEREAGGGTDTQY
D: -; V: TRBV30; J: TRBJ1-5; CDR3: AWSVGTLSNQPQH
D: TRBD2; V: TRBV10-3; J: TRBJ2-3; CDR3: AVRVTSGTADTQY
D: TRBD2; V: TRBV2; J: TRBJ2-1; CDR3: ASSERLAGNNEQF
D: -; V: TRBV29-1; J: TRBJ1-2; CDR3: SVKYIRGGGYT
D: -; V: TRBV7-3; J: TRBJ2-2; CDR3: ASSLRETKNTGELF
D: -; V: TRBV5-4; J: TRBJ2-7; CDR3: ASSSGLQGLLRPHEQY
D: TRBD1; V: TRBV6-5; J: TRBJ2-3; CDR3: ASTQQGWGTDTQY
D: -; V: TRBV21-1; J: TRBJ2-5; CDR3: ASSRGGPETQY
D: -; V: TRBV5-3; J: TRBJ2-3; CDR3: APPQTDTQY
D: -; V: TRBV28; J: TRBJ1-1; CDR3: ASREWNTEAF
D: -; V: TRBV5-1; J: TRBJ1-1; CDR3: ASSLVPETEAF
D: -; V: TRBV7-3; J: TRBJ1-1; CDR3: ASSRGDVNTEAF
D: TRBD2; V: TRBV5-5; J: TRBJ2-7; CDR3: ASSWMWAGTSLFGQY
D: -; V: TRBV11-3; J: TRBJ2-3; CDR3: ASSLIRGAGATDTQY
D: -; V: TRBV18; J: TRBJ2-1; CDR3: ASSPQVSNEQF
D: TRBD1; V: TRBV2; J: TRBJ1-4; CDR3: ASIMTGGTQGGLF
D: -; V: TRBV5-1; J: TRBJ1-3; CDR3: ASSLAGNMNTIY